The clone carrying this T cell receptor (beta chain) has just a few counts. TCRbeta library construction was performed incorporating unique molecular identifiers. From the PCR reads, TCRdb called clonotypes with MiXCR, one entry per CDR3 protein. The repertoire holds approximately 400,000 distinct CDR3 sequences, with roughly a tenth as singletons. These data originate in a study of T-cell reconstitution after alpha-beta-depleted transplantation in children. The germline gives CDR1 KGHDR, CDR2 SFDVKD. V shed 4 bases and J 0 bases; nucleotides not matched to a gene: 17. This CDR3 comprises 21 residues.

The chain employs TRBV24-1 and TRBJ2-2; 9 nucleotides line up with TRBD1. The receptor was isolated from a human donor who donated a stem cell graft to a child with acute myeloid leukemia. Sample: PBMCs from the stem cell graft donor, taken from the stem cell graft. CDR3 coding DNA: TGTGCCACCAGTGAAATACAGGGGGCTCCACCTCAAAATGCGAACACCGGGGAGCTGTTTTTT. Translation gives CATSEIQGAPPQNANTGELFF.